This T cell receptor (beta chain) is from a study of glioma-infiltrating T cells after dendritic cell vaccination. Time point defined: after dendritic cell vaccination, including at tumor progression/relapse. Germline CDR1 LNHDA, CDR2 SQIVND (reference sequence). V was pared by 6 bases and J by 3 bases, with 8 bases of the junction left unmatched. The CDR3 contains 15 residues. The PCR used 60 V beta and 13 J beta primers. Assay: immunoSEQ multiplex PCR; the TCRdb copy retains only in-frame clones and omits some. Found here are 90,000 to 110,000 clones, 85% to 90% of them singletons; the top ten hold roughly 2.8%.

This specimen was blood, taken after dendritic cell vaccination. The chain carries TRBV19 and TRBJ2-7; the match to TRBD2 covers 10 bases. The receptor's source is a human donor with glioblastoma. The CDR3 DNA reads as TGTGCCAGTAGCCTACGACTAGCGGGTGGCTACGAGCAGTACTTC. Translating gives CASSLRLAGGYEQYF.